Shown below are 21 T cell receptor beta chains from a single sample sequenced in a study of OX40 agonist ivuxolimab in advanced cancers. Some clones are missing from TCRdb's copy, which holds only in-frame ones; the method was immunoSEQ multiplex PCR. This sample has about 68,000 clones, with roughly nine tenths found just once. The source material was CD4+ or CD8+ T cells sorted from blood, sampled in a trial of the OX40 agonist ivuxolimab. The source is an adult with an advanced solid tumor such as melanoma, head and neck, liver or kidney cancer.

The chain joins TRBV18 to TRBJ2-6; 9 bases are shared with TRBD1. The CDR3 totals 22 residues. Trimming cost V 3 bases and J 1 base; bases outside gene matches: 19. CDR1 and CDR2 from the germline V gene are KGHSH and LQKENI. The CDR3 DNA is TGTGCCAGCTCACCGACTAAACTTGGAGGGACAGGGAGTAGATCTGGGGCCAACGTCCTGACTTTC. Translated, it gives CASSPTKLGGTGSRSGANVLTF.

This rearrangement joins TRBV10-1 to TRBJ2-1; a weak D match, TRBD2 (5 bases). This CDR3 contains 14 residues. Trimming removed 6 bases at V and 8 bases at J, with 17 bases between. Germline assignment: CDR1 WNHNN and CDR2 SYGVQD (reference sequence). CDR3 nucleotides: TGCGCCAGCAGCAGAGCACCCAAGGGAGATGAGCAGTTCTTC. Encoded protein: CASSRAPKGDEQFF.

The chain couples TRBV19 to TRBJ1-4; no firm D call. This CDR3 contains 15 residues. The germline gives CDR1 LNHDA, CDR2 SQIVND (reference sequence). Trimming shortened V by 5 bases and J by 8 bases, and 18 bases separated the two germline ends. The CDR3 region has the DNA TGTGCCAGTAGTTCTCAAGCAAGACCGGAAGAAAAACTGTTTTTT. It translates to CASSSQARPEEKLFF.

The CDR3 DNA sequence: TGTGCCAGCAGTTTATCTTGGACAGGAGTCAATCAGCCCCAGCATTTT. Translating it yields CASSLSWTGVNQPQHF. This chain joins TRBV27 and TRBJ1-5; the match to TRBD1 covers 7 bases. Germline V lookup: CDR1 MNHEY, CDR2 SMNVEV (reference sequence). The V and J ends lost 0 bases and 3 bases, in that order; junction bases with no gene match: 5. The CDR3 has 16 residues.

This clone was detected only once. This chain uses TRBV5-1 with TRBJ1-1; tentatively, D is TRBD1 (5 bases). Germline-derived CDR1 and CDR2 are SGHRS and YFSETQ. CDR3 size: 17 residues. V lost 1 base and J 0 bases, leaving 16 bases between the germline ends. CDR3 loop: CASSLLALGTLNTEAFF. The DNA for the CDR3 is TGCGCCAGCAGCTTGCTGGCACTTGGGACGTTGAACACTGAAGCTTTCTTT.

This clone was seen a single time. This sequence joins TRBV4-1 and TRBJ2-7, with 9 bases matching TRBD1. CDR3 size: 17 residues. CDR1 MGHRA and CDR2 YSYEKL come from the germline V gene. V lost 3 bases and J lost 1; bases outside the gene matches: 10. Written as DNA, the CDR3 is TGCGCCAGCAGCCATCAATCCGGGACAGGGATTTCCTACGAGCAGTACTTC. Amino acid sequence: CASSHQSGTGISYEQYF.

This clone was found a few times. The chain uses TRBV5-1 and TRBJ2-5, with D unresolved. The length of the CDR3 is 12 residues. V was clipped by 7 bases and J by 2 bases, with 9 bases between them. Germline CDR1 reads SGHRS; CDR2 reads YFSETQ. CDR3 in amino acids: CASRPSQETQYF. CDR3 nucleotide sequence: TGCGCCAGCCGACCCAGTCAAGAGACCCAGTACTTC.

V and J are TRBV29-1 and TRBJ2-1; 8 bases are shared with TRBD1. Germline CDR1 reads SQVTM; CDR2 reads ANQGSEA. The CDR3 is 13 residues long. J lost 8 bases, V lost 7 bases, and 10 bases had no gene match. The CDR3 here is CSGTQGAPDEQFF. The CDR3 bases are TGCAGCGGGACTCAGGGGGCGCCCGATGAGCAGTTCTTC.

V usage is TRBV10-3 and J usage is TRBJ2-1; D might be TRBD1 (5 bases). Germline V gene lookup returns CDR1 ENHRY and CDR2 SYGVKD. V lost 3 bases to trimming and J lost 7 bases, with 13 bases between them. CDR3 length: 14 residues. DNA of the CDR3: TGTGCCATCAGTGACACAGCCCCAGGGAATGAGCAGTTCTTC. It translates to CAISDTAPGNEQFF.

V and J are TRBV29-1 and TRBJ1-1; D gene uncertain. Germline CDR1 is SQVTM and CDR2 is ANQGSEA. The germline V and J ends were trimmed by 3 bases and 1 base, with 3 bases remaining between them. The CDR3 is 11 residues long. The CDR3 nucleotides are TGCAGCGTTGACAGGAACACTGAAGCTTTCTTT. Its protein product is CSVDRNTEAFF.

The rearrangement uses TRBV2 and TRBJ1-5; no clear D. The germline V and J ends were trimmed by 6 bases and 0 bases, with 15 bases remaining between them. CDR3 length: 16 amino acids. In germline, CDR1 is SNHLY, CDR2 FYNNEI. The CDR3 sequence: CASSYSGILSNQPQHF. The CDR3 DNA reads as TGTGCCAGCAGCTATAGCGGGATCCTTAGCAATCAGCCCCAGCATTTT.

V usage is TRBV19 and J usage is TRBJ1-1; 7 nucleotides line up with TRBD1. The trim removed 7 bases at V and 2 bases at J, leaving 7 bases unmatched. The CDR3 has 14 residues. Germline-derived CDR1 and CDR2 are LNHDA and SQIVND (reference sequence). The CDR3 bases are TGTGCCAGTATGGGGACAGCACATAACACTGAAGCTTTCTTT. Protein: CASMGTAHNTEAFF.

The chain employs TRBV29-1 and TRBJ1-4; perhaps TRBD1 as D (6 bases). The CDR3 has 11 amino acids. The germline CDR1 and CDR2 sequences are SQVTM and ANQGSEA. V was trimmed by 7 bases and J by 13 bases, leaving 16 bases between them. Here the CDR3 DNA reads TGCAGCGCCGGAACAGGGAGAGGACTGTTTTTT. The encoded protein is CSAGTGRGLFF.

The gene calls are TRBV2 and TRBJ2-1; tentatively, D is TRBD2 (5 bases). The CDR3 loop spans 14 amino acids. Trimming removed 8 bases at V and 0 bases at J, with 11 bases between. Germline V lookup: CDR1 SNHLY, CDR2 FYNNEI. This CDR3 is CASSAVSSYNEQFF. CDR3 nucleotide sequence: TGTGCCAGCTCAGCGGTGAGCTCCTACAATGAGCAGTTCTTC.

V usage is TRBV9 and J usage is TRBJ1-3, with a tentative D call TRBD1 (6 bases). The CDR3 consists of 15 residues. The V end was cut by 6 bases, the J end by 7 bases, with 20 bases between. Germline-derived CDR1 and CDR2 are SGDLS and YYNGEE. CDR3 nucleotide sequence: TGTGCCAGCACAAAGACGGACAGCGGGGTTAACACCATATATTTT. It yields the protein CASTKTDSGVNTIYF. The whole variable domain, filled in from reference TRBV9 and TRBJ1-3, reads DSGVTQTPKHLITATGQRVTLRCSPRSGDLSVYWYQQSLDQGLQFLIQYYNGEERAKGNILERFSAQQFPDLHSELNLSSLELGDSALYFCASTKTDSGVNTIYFGEGSWLTVV.

The chain combines TRBV4-1 with TRBJ2-2, with no clear D. Germline CDR1 reads MGHRA; CDR2 reads YSYEKL. The CDR3 is 15 amino acids. The germline V and J ends were trimmed by 1 base and 2 bases, with 8 bases remaining between them. CDR3 sequence: CASSQGSSNTGELFF. For the CDR3, the DNA is TGCGCCAGCAGCCAAGGCAGCTCAAACACCGGGGAGCTGTTTTTT.

The chain carries TRBV12-5 and TRBJ1-3; D remains ambiguous. CDR3 length equals 15 residues. CDR1 and CDR2 from the germline V gene are LGHNT and FRNRAP. V was clipped by 5 bases and J by 5 bases, with 16 bases between them. CDR3 protein: CASGASVAVRNTIYF. The CDR3 DNA is TGTGCTAGTGGTGCCTCTGTGGCCGTCAGAAACACCATATATTTT.

This clone was seen a single time. J is TRBJ1-1 and V is TRBV28; D unclear. The CDR3 runs to 15 residues. Germline V lookup: CDR1 MDHEN, CDR2 SYDVKM. Trimming left V 6 bases short and J 0 bases short, with 14 bases between. CDR3 region: CASSTNIKLNTEAFF. CDR3 in DNA: TGTGCCAGCAGCACAAATATCAAATTGAACACTGAAGCTTTCTTT.

The V gene is TRBV7-3, the J gene TRBJ2-5; TRBD1 matches at 12 bases. Germline values: CDR1 SGHTA, CDR2 FQGTGA. CDR3 size: 15 residues. The J segment lost 5 bases and the V segment lost 2 bases, leaving 3 bases of the junction unmatched. The CDR3 region has the DNA TGTGCCAGCAGCTTAGGGACAGGGGGCTTTGAGACCCAGTACTTC. As protein: CASSLGTGGFETQYF.

The gene calls are TRBV6-1 and TRBJ2-7; D is undetermined. The germline V gene has CDR1 MNHNS and CDR2 SASEGT. Trimming stripped 3 bases from V and 6 bases from J, with 12 bases between. This CDR3 contains 13 residues. The CDR3 DNA reads as TGTGCCAGCAGTGATCGGCCCGGTCCCGAGCAGTACTTC. The encoded protein is CASSDRPGPEQYF.

There are a few counts of this clone. The junction departs from germline at one end; a sequencing error may be responsible. The chain carries TRBV18 and TRBJ1-4; 8 nucleotides align to TRBD1. Germline V gene lookup returns CDR1 KGHSH and CDR2 LQKENI. This CDR3 is 17 amino acids long. Written as DNA, the CDR3 is TGTGCCAGCTCACCATTAGACAGGGGAATTACTACTGAAAAACTGTTTTTT. As protein: CASSPLDRGITTEKLFF.